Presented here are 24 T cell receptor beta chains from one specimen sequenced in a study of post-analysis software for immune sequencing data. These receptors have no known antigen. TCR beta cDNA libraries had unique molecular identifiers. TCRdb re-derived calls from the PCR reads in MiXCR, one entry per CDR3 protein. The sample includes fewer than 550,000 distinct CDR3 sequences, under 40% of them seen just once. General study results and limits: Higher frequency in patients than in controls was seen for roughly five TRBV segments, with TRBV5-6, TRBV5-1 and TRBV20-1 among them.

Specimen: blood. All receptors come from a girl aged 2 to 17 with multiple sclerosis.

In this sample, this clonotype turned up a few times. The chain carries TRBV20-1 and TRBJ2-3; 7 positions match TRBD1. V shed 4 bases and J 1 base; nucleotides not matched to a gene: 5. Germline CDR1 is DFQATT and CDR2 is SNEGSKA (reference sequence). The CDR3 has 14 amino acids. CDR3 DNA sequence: TGCAGTGCTAAGAAGGGGGCTGGCACAGATACGCAGTATTTT. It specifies CSAKKGAGTDTQYF.

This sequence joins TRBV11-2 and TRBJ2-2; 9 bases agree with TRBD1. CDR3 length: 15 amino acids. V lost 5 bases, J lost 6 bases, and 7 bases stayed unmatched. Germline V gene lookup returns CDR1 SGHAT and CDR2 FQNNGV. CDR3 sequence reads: CASSQGGQGAGELFF. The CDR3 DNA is TGTGCCAGCAGCCAAGGGGGACAGGGCGCCGGGGAGCTGTTTTTT.

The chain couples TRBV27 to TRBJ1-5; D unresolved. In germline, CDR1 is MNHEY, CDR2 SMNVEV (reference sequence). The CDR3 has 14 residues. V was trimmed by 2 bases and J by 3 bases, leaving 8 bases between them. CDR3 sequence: CASSLAGYNQPQHF. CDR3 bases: TGTGCCAGCAGTTTAGCCGGCTACAATCAGCCCCAGCATTTT.

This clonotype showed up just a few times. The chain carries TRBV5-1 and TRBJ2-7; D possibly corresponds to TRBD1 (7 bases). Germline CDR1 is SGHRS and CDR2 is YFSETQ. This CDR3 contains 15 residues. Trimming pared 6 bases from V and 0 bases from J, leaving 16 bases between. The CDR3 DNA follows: TGCGCCAGCACCCAGGGGGGCCTAAGCTCCTACGAGCAGTACTTC. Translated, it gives CASTQGGLSSYEQYF.

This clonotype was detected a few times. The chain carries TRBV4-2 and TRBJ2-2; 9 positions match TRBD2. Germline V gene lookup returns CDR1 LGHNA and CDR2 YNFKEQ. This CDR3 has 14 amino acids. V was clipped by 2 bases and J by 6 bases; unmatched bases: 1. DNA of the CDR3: TGTGCCAGCAGCCAAATAGCGGGGGCCGGGGAGCTGTTTTTT. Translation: CASSQIAGAGELFF.

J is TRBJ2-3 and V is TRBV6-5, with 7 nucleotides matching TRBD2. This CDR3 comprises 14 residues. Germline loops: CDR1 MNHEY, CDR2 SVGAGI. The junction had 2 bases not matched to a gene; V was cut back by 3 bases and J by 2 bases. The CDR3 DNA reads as TGTGCCAGCAGTTATAGCGGGCTCACAGATACGCAGTATTTT. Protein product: CASSYSGLTDTQYF.

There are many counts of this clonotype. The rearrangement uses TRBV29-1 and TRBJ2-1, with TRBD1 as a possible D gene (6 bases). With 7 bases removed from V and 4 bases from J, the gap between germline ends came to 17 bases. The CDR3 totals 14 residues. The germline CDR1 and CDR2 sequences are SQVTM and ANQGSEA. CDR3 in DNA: TGCAGCGCTCGGTCTTTAACAGGGTACAATGAGCAGTTCTTC. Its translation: CSARSLTGYNEQFF.

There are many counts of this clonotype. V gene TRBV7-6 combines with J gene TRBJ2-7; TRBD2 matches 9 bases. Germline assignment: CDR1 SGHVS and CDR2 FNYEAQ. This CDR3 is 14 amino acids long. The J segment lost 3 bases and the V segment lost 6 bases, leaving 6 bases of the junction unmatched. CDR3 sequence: CASSGAGGHYEQYF. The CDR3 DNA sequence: TGTGCCAGCAGTGGAGCGGGGGGCCACTACGAGCAGTACTTC.

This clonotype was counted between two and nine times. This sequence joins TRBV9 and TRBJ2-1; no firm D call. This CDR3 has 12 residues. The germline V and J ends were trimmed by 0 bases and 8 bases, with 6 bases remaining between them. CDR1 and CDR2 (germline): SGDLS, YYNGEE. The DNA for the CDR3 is TGTGCCAGCAGCGTAGGGGTCGATGAGCAGTTCTTC. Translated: CASSVGVDEQFF.

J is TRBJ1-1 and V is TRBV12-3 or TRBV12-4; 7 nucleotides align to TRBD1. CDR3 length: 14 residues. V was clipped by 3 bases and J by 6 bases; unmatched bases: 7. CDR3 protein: CASSFFGQVPEAFF. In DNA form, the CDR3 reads TGTGCCAGCAGTTTTTTTGGACAGGTTCCTGAAGCTTTCTTT.

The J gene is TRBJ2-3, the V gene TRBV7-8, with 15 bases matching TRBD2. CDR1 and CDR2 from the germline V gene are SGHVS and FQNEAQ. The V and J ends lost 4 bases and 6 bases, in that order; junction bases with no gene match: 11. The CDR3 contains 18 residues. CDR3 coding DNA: TGTGCCAGCAGCTCCAGAGGGGGACTAGCGGGGGGACTCGATACGCAGTATTTT. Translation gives CASSSRGGLAGGLDTQYF.

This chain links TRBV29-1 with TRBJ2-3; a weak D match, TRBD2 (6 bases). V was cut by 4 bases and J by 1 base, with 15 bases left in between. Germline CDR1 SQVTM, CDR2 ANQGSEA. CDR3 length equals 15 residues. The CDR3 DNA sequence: TGCAGCGTTGTGGGTGCGGAGCGGGGCACAGATACGCAGTATTTT. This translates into CSVVGAERGTDTQYF.

The CDR3 DNA reads TGCGCCAGCAGCTTGGCGACAGGGAACCACGAGCAGTACTTC. Its translation: CASSLATGNHEQYF. The chain combines TRBV5-1 with TRBJ2-4, with 7 positions matching TRBD1. TRBJ2-7 matches the DNA end more closely, so the J call is doubtful. Germline CDR1 and CDR2: SGHRS and YFSETQ. The CDR3 is 14 residues long.

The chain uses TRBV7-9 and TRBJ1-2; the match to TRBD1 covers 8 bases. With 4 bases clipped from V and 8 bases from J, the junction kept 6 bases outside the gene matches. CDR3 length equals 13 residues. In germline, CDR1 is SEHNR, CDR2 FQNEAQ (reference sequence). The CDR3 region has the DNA TGTGCCAGCAGCTCGCCAACAGGGGGGGGCTACACCTTC. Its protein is CASSSPTGGGYTF.

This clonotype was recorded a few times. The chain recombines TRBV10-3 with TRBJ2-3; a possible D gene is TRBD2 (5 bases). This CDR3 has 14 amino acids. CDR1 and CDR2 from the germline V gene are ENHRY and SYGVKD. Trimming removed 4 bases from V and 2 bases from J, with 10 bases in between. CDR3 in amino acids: CAISGGPSTDTQYF. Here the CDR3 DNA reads TGTGCCATCAGTGGAGGGCCCTCCACAGATACGCAGTATTTT.

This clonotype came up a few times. In DNA, the CDR3 is TGCGCCAGCAGCTTGGTCCCCTACGGGACGGCCTACGAGCAGTACTTC. This encodes CASSLVPYGTAYEQYF. The chain recombines TRBV5-1 with TRBJ2-7; D possibly matches TRBD1 or TRBD2 (5 bases each). V lost 0 bases, J lost 2 bases, and 15 bases lay in between. This CDR3 spans 16 amino acids. From germline, CDR1 is SGHRS and CDR2 YFSETQ.

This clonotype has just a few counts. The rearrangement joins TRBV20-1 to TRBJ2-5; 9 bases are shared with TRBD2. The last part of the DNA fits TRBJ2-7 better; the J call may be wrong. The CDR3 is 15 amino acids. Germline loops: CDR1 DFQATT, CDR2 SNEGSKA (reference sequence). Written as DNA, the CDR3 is TGCAGTGCTAGAGTCCCGGGACTAGCTGGTTACGAGCAGTACTTC. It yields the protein CSARVPGLAGYEQYF.

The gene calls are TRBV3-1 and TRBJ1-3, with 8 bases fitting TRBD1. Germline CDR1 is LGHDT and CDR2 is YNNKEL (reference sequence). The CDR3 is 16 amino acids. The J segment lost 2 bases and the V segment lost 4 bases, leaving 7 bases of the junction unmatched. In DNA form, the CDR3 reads TGTGCCAGCAGCCTTGACGACAGGGGTCCTGGAAACACCATATATTTT. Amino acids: CASSLDDRGPGNTIYF.

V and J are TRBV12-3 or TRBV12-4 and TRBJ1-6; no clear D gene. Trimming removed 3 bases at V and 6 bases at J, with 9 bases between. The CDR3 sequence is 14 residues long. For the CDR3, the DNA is TGTGCCAGCAGTTTGGGTCAGAGTAATTCACCCCTCCACTTT. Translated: CASSLGQSNSPLHF.

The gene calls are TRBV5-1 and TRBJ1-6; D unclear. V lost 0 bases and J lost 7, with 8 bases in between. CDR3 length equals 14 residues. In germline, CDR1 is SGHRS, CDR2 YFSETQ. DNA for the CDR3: TGCGCCAGCAGCTTGGTCCAGAAAAATTCACCCCTCCACTTT. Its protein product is CASSLVQKNSPLHF.

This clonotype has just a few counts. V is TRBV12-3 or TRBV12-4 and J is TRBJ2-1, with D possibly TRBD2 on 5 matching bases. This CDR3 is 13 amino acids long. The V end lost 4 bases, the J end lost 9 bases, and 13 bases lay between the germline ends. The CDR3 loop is CASSYGEALEQFF. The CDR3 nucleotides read TGTGCCAGCAGTTACGGGGAAGCTCTTGAGCAGTTCTTC.

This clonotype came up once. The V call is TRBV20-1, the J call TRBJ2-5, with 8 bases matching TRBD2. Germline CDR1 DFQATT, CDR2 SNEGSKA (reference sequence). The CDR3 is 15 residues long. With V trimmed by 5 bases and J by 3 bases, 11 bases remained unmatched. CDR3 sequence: CSACPWTSLKETQYF. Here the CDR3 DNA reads TGCAGTGCTTGCCCCTGGACTAGCCTGAAAGAGACCCAGTACTTC.

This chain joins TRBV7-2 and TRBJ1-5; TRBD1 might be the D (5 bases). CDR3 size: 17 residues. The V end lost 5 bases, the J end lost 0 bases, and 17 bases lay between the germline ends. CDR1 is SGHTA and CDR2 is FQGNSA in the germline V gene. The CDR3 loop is CASSPHPGGASNQPQHF. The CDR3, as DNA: TGTGCCAGCAGCCCACACCCGGGGGGAGCTAGCAATCAGCCCCAGCATTTT.

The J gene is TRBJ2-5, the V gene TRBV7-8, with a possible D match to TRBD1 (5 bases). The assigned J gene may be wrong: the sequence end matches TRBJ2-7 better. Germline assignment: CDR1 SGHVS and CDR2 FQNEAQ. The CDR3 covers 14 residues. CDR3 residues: CASSLAWKGAEQYF. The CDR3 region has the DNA TGTGCCAGCAGCTTAGCGTGGAAAGGGGCCGAGCAGTACTTC.